These 21 T cell receptor beta chains were all obtained from the same sample, sequenced in a study of OX40 agonist ivuxolimab in advanced cancers. Some clones are missing from TCRdb's copy, which holds only in-frame ones; the method was immunoSEQ multiplex PCR. The sample consists of 150,000 to 190,000 clones, approximately 94% of them appearing once. The starting material was CD4+ or CD8+ T cells sorted from blood, obtained in a trial of the OX40 agonist ivuxolimab. The receptors shown here come from an adult with an advanced solid tumor such as melanoma, head and neck, liver or kidney cancer.

This clone was seen only a few times. The chain links TRBV7-9 to TRBJ1-5, with a weak D call TRBD1 (5 bases). The V end lost 0 bases, the J end lost 2 bases, and 5 bases lay between the germline ends. From germline, CDR1 is SEHNR and CDR2 FQNEAQ (reference sequence). The CDR3 contains 14 residues. CDR3 sequence (DNA): TGTGCCAGCAGCTTAGCGGGGGGCAATCAGCCCCAGCATTTT. Its protein product is CASSLAGGNQPQHF.

J is TRBJ1-2 and V is TRBV6-6, with D unresolved. The V and J ends lost 2 bases and 5 bases respectively, with 18 bases between them. The CDR3 sequence is 16 residues long. Per germline, CDR1 MNHNY and CDR2 SVGAGI (reference sequence). The CDR3 sequence is CASSYGISQLSYGYTF. CDR3 bases: TGTGCCAGCAGTTACGGGATATCCCAGCTTTCGTATGGCTACACCTTC.

The chain uses TRBV5-4 and TRBJ2-7, with D maybe TRBD1 (6 bases). Germline assignment: CDR1 SGHNT and CDR2 YYREEE (reference sequence). CDR3 length equals 14 residues. The ends were cut back, 0 bases at V and 3 bases at J, with 10 bases in the middle. This chain's CDR3 is CASSLATGYYEQYF. DNA of the CDR3: TGTGCCAGCAGCTTGGCCACAGGGTACTACGAGCAGTACTTC.

The CDR3 sequence is CASSPTDINSPLHF. CDR3 sequence (DNA): TGTGCCAGCAGCCCGACAGATATTAATTCACCCCTCCACTTT. The chain uses TRBV4-2 and TRBJ1-6; a possible D gene is TRBD1 (5 bases). Germline assignment: CDR1 LGHNA and CDR2 YNFKEQ. V shed 4 bases and J shed 6 bases, with 10 bases lying between them. The CDR3 extends over 14 amino acids.

The gene calls are TRBV30 and TRBJ2-1, with D possibly matching TRBD2 (6 bases). CDR3 length: 15 amino acids. The V gene lost 3 bases and the J gene lost 2 bases, with 14 bases spanning the gap. The germline CDR1 and CDR2 sequences are GTSNPN and SVGIG (reference sequence). The CDR3 region has the DNA TGTGCCTGGAGCCTCAATAGCGGCCCCTACAATGAGCAGTTCTTC. Translating it yields CAWSLNSGPYNEQFF.

The genes are TRBV18 and TRBJ1-1; D uncertain. V lost 6 bases and J 3 bases, leaving 11 bases between the germline ends. The CDR3 spans 13 residues. Germline CDR1 is KGHSH and CDR2 is LQKENI. The CDR3 sequence is CASSTDLDTEAFF. In DNA, the CDR3 is TGTGCCAGCTCTACGGACTTAGACACTGAAGCTTTCTTT.

The chain links TRBV6-4 to TRBJ2-2; TRBD2 matches 7 bases. Germline V gives CDR1 MRHNA, CDR2 SNTAGT. J gave up 0 bases and V 5 bases, and 3 bases lay outside the gene matches. The CDR3 runs to 15 residues. CDR3 in DNA: TGTGCCAGCAGTTATACTAGCGCGAACACCGGGGAGCTGTTTTTT. The encoded protein is CASSYTSANTGELFF.

The chain carries TRBV5-1 and TRBJ2-3, with 11 bases matching TRBD1. Trimming cost V 4 bases and J 6 bases; bases outside gene matches: 7. CDR1 is SGHRS and CDR2 is YFSETQ in the germline V gene. This CDR3 comprises 15 residues. CDR3 DNA: TGCGCCAGCAGCGACGGACAGGGGGCAGGGGATACGCAGTATTTT. Translation: CASSDGQGAGDTQYF. The variable domain in full, completed from reference TRBV5-1 and TRBJ2-3, reads KAGVTQTPRYLIKTRGQQVTLSCSPISGHRSVSWYQQTPGQGLQFLFEYFSETQRNKGNFPGRFSGRQFSNSRSEMNVSTLELGDSALYLCASSDGQGAGDTQYFGPGTRLTVL.

This chain connects TRBV7-6 to TRBJ2-3; D ambiguous. Trimming removed 5 bases from V and 0 bases from J, with 9 bases in between. Looked up from germline, CDR1 is SGHVS and CDR2 is FNYEAQ. CDR3 size: 14 residues. The CDR3 DNA reads as TGTGCCAGCAGCCACTATGCTAGCACAGATACGCAGTATTTT. Protein sequence: CASSHYASTDTQYF.

J is TRBJ2-7 and V is TRBV14, with D unresolved. CDR3 size: 11 residues. Germline V gene data show CDR1 as SGHDN and CDR2 as FVKESK. V lost 1 base and J 5 bases, leaving 3 bases between the germline ends. Here the CDR3 reads CASSQVNEQYF. Written as DNA, the CDR3 is TGTGCCAGCAGCCAAGTGAACGAGCAGTACTTC.

The chain carries TRBV5-4 and TRBJ2-3; 8 nucleotides agree with TRBD2. J was trimmed by 0 bases and V by 4 bases; bases with no gene match: 7. The CDR3 extends over 16 amino acids. The germline V gene has CDR1 SGHNT and CDR2 YYREEE (reference sequence). CDR3 in DNA: TGTGCCAGCAGCCCAGGACTAGCTGCTAGCACAGATACGCAGTATTTT. Protein product: CASSPGLAASTDTQYF.

The V and J genes are TRBV18 and TRBJ2-1, with 7 bases lining up with TRBD1. CDR3 length: 13 residues. V lost 5 bases to trimming and J lost 4 bases; unmatched junction nucleotides: 2. Looked up from germline, CDR1 is KGHSH and CDR2 is LQKENI. The CDR3 nucleotides read TGTGCCAGCTCAGAGGGACAGTACAATGAGCAGTTCTTC. This codes for CASSEGQYNEQFF.

V is TRBV5-4 and J is TRBJ2-7, with 8 bases that match TRBD1. With 3 bases clipped from V and 7 bases from J, the junction kept 6 bases outside the gene matches. Germline-derived CDR1 and CDR2 are SGHNT and YYREEE (reference sequence). The CDR3 extends over 13 amino acids. The CDR3 sequence is CASSSSRDREQYF. The CDR3 nucleotides are TGTGCCAGCAGCTCGTCCCGGGACAGGGAGCAGTACTTC.

This clone has more than one count but fewer than ten. The chain carries TRBV25-1 and TRBJ2-4; D not resolved. CDR1 is MGHDK, CDR2 SYGVNS, per germline. Deletions cut 4 bases from V and 9 bases from J, with 7 bases between. This CDR3 spans 11 amino acids. The CDR3 DNA follows: TGTGCCAGCAGTGCAGAATCCATTCAGTACTTC. This codes for CASSAESIQYF. The full variable domain, its missing parts supplied by reference TRBV25-1 and TRBJ2-4, is EADIYQTPRYLVIGTGKKITLECSQTMGHDKMYWYQQDPGMELHLIHYSYGVNSTEKGDLSSESTVSRIRTEHFPLTLESARPSHTSQYLCASSAESIQYFGAGTRLSVL.

V gene TRBV6-6 combines with J gene TRBJ2-1; D is uncertain. The CDR3 is 11 residues long. The V end lost 4 bases, the J end lost 9 bases, and 7 bases lay between the germline ends. Germline values: CDR1 MNHNY, CDR2 SVGAGI (reference sequence). The CDR3 reads CASSWVGEQFF. In nucleotides, the CDR3 is TGTGCCAGCAGTTGGGTCGGTGAGCAGTTCTTC.

This chain connects TRBV9 to TRBJ2-1; D perhaps matches TRBD2 (5 bases). This CDR3 has 15 residues. The V end lost 0 bases, the J end lost 5 bases, and 12 bases lay between the germline ends. The germline gives CDR1 SGDLS, CDR2 YYNGEE. CDR3 sequence reads: CASSVVASRDNEQFF. Here the CDR3 DNA reads TGTGCCAGCAGCGTAGTCGCTAGCCGCGACAATGAGCAGTTCTTC.

The J gene is TRBJ2-7, the V gene TRBV5-1; D might be TRBD1 (5 bases). The CDR3 extends over 14 amino acids. V dropped 0 bases and J dropped 6 bases, with 13 bases sitting between them. Germline V gene lookup returns CDR1 SGHRS and CDR2 YFSETQ. CDR3 sequence (DNA): TGCGCCAGCAGCTTGGAACAGGCCCTCTCCGAGCAGTACTTC. Its protein product is CASSLEQALSEQYF.

The chain links TRBV19 to TRBJ2-5; D is perhaps TRBD1 (5 bases). The CDR3 consists of 16 residues. The V and J ends lost 3 bases and 2 bases respectively, with 16 bases between them. Germline V gives CDR1 LNHDA, CDR2 SQIVND (reference sequence). Here the CDR3 reads CASSIEDTRRQETQYF. The CDR3, as DNA: TGTGCCAGTAGTATCGAGGACACCAGAAGACAAGAGACCCAGTACTTC.

CDR3 in amino acids: CASSIVGGSGELFF. CDR3 bases: TGTGCCAGTAGTATAGTGGGAGGGTCCGGGGAGCTGTTTTTT. This chain links TRBV19 with TRBJ2-2; 7 bases are shared with TRBD2. The CDR3 is 14 residues long. Looked up from germline, CDR1 is LNHDA and CDR2 is SQIVND (reference sequence). The V and J ends lost 1 base and 6 bases, in that order; junction bases with no gene match: 2.

The chain has TRBV7-9 and TRBJ2-7, with 7 bases matching TRBD1. With 4 bases clipped from V and 6 bases from J, the junction kept 9 bases outside the gene matches. This CDR3 comprises 14 residues. From germline, CDR1 is SEHNR and CDR2 FQNEAQ (reference sequence). CDR3 sequence: CASSSLGQPAEQYF. CDR3 nucleotide sequence: TGTGCCAGCAGCTCCTTGGGACAGCCGGCCGAGCAGTACTTC.

The chain joins TRBV4-3 to TRBJ1-1; 7 nucleotides line up with TRBD1. Germline V gene sequence: CDR1 LGHNA, CDR2 YSLEER. The V gene end was trimmed by 3 bases and the J gene end by 2 bases; junction bases not matched to a gene: 3. CDR3 length equals 14 residues. The CDR3 DNA reads TGCGCCAGCAGCCAGGGGGACAGAAACACTGAAGCTTTCTTT. Translation gives CASSQGDRNTEAFF.